A selection of T cell receptor beta chains follows, all from one sample in a study of Graves' ophthalmopathy and Graves' hyperthyroidism. In TCRdb, the multiplex PCR reads were re-called with MiXCR into one record per CDR3 protein. This table has a few hundred thousand distinct CDR3 sequences, 39% appearing once. The sequencing input was peripheral blood or thyroid tissue (not recorded which). Receptor source: an adult man with Graves' hyperthyroidism. Each CDR3 is given with its conserved first and last residue. The D gene is left open where the match is weak. Expanded clones get a size class; other rows say once, few or many, or leave the size out.

TRBD2 | 17 | . | TRBJ2-7 | TRBV7-2 | TGTGCCAGCAGCATCACGGGACGGGCGGGAGTGCTCTACGAGCAGTACTTC | CASSITGRAGVLYEQYF
. | 16 | few | TRBJ1-6 | TRBV7-2 | TGTGCCAGCAGCTTGGACAGAGGCGGTTCGGGGTCACCCCTCCACTTT | CASSLDRGGSGSPLHF
. | 18 | . | TRBJ1-3 | TRBV6-5 | TGTGCCAGCAGCTCAGCCCGGGTTACACCATTCTCTGGAAACACCATATATTTT | CASSSARVTPFSGNTIYF
TRBD1 | 14 | . | TRBJ1-1 | TRBV7-9 | TGTGCCAGCAGCTCACCGACAGGGATCACTGAAGCTTCCTTT | CASSSPTGITEASF
. | 16 | . | TRBJ2-7 | TRBV25-1 | TGCAGCGTGGGACAGGGGATTAGCGGGAGAAACTACGAGCAGTACTTC | CSVGQGISGRNYEQYF
. | 13 | . | TRBJ1-5 | TRBV15 | TGTGCCACCAGCAGAGACAGGCTGGGGAATCAGCATTTT | CATSRDRLGNQHF
. | 15 | once | TRBJ2-3 | TRBV12-3/TRBV12-4 | TGTGCCAGCAGGCTGACAGCGTTTAGCACAGATACGCAGTATTTT | CASRLTAFSTDTQYF
. | 15 | . | TRBJ2-5 | TRBV18 | TGTGCCAGCTCACCGGCAATGTCCTCTGGGGAGACCCAGTACTTC | CASSPAMSSGETQYF
. | 13 | . | TRBJ2-1 | TRBV13 | TGTGCCAGCAGCCCTTCTCCTGGGGATGAGCAGTTCTTC | CASSPSPGDEQFF
. | 15 | many | TRBJ1-6 | TRBV5-6 | TGTGCCAGCAGCTTCAGGGGCGTCAATAATTCACCCCTCCACTTT | CASSFRGVNNSPLHF
. | 14 | many | TRBJ1-6 | TRBV13 | TGTGCCAGCAGCTTAACGGGGGAGCGATCACCCCTCCACTTT | CASSLTGERSPLHF
. | 13 | . | TRBJ2-3 | TRBV20-1 | TGCAGTGCTAGAGATCAGCCCACAGATACGCAGTATTTT | CSARDQPTDTQYF
. | 14 | many | TRBJ2-7 | TRBV13 | TGTGCCAGCAGCTTAATGGCTAGATCCTACGAGCAGTACTTC | CASSLMARSYEQYF
TRBD1 | 20 | few | TRBJ1-2 | TRBV10-3 | TGTGCCAGCAGTTACGGGACAGAATCCAATGACTACGCGGGAAACTATGGCTACACCTTC | CASSYGTESNDYAGNYGYTF
. | 14 | . | TRBJ2-7 | TRBV18 | TGTGCCAGCTCACCACGGTTCCCGGGGGATGAGCAGTACTTC | CASSPRFPGDEQYF
. | 14 | . | TRBJ1-5 | TRBV24-1 | TGTGCCACCAGTGATACGACGATCGTGCAGCCCCAGCATTTT | CATSDTTIVQPQHF
. | 14 | . | TRBJ2-7 | TRBV11-2 | TGTGCCAGCAGCCTTTACGGTAGGGACAACGAGCAGTACTTC | CASSLYGRDNEQYF
. | 12 | many | TRBJ2-7 | TRBV20-1 | TGCAGTGGGACAGAGGGCTCCTACGAGCAGTACTTC | CSGTEGSYEQYF
. | 16 | . | TRBJ2-7 | TRBV29-1 | TGCAGCGTTGAAAGCCCCCAACAGGCAATCTCCTACGAGCAGTACTTC | CSVESPQQAISYEQYF
. | 13 | . | TRBJ2-5 | TRBV7-9 | TGTGCCAGCAGCACACAGACTAGGCAGACCCAGTACTTC | CASSTQTRQTQYF
. | 12 | many | TRBJ2-7 | TRBV5-6 | TGTGCCAGCAGCTCGATCCAGGGGCGGCAGTACTTC | CASSSIQGRQYF
TRBD1 | 14 | . | TRBJ2-7 | TRBV7-9 | TGTGCCAGCAGCCCCGACAGGGATTCTCGTGAGCAGTACTTC | CASSPDRDSREQYF
. | 12 | . | TRBJ2-7 | TRBV29-1 | TGCAGCGCTGAACCGGACAGCGACGAGCAGTACTTC | CSAEPDSDEQYF
TRBD1 | 16 | . | TRBJ1-5 | TRBV20-1 | TGCAGTGCTAGAGTCCGAGACAGGGGGTATTCAGAGACCCAGCATTTT | CSARVRDRGYSETQHF
. | 16 | once | TRBJ2-5 | TRBV9 | TGCGCCAGCAGCTTGGGTCTCGGGGGAAGACAAGAGACCCAGTACTTC | CASSLGLGGRQETQYF
. | 15 | many | TRBJ1-1 | TRBV6-5 | TGTGCCAGCAGTTACGCGCATGGACCACTGCCTGAAGCTTTCTTT | CASSYAHGPLPEAFF
. | 16 | many | TRBJ2-5 | TRBV12-3/TRBV12-4 | TGTGCCAGCAGTTTAGCGCTTGCAGGTGCGATGCCCACCCAGTACTTC | CASSLALAGAMPTQYF
. | 17 | many | TRBJ1-1 | TRBV29-1 | TGCAGCGTTGAAGGAAGAGACAAAGCCTCAGGGCTCACTGAAGCTTTCTTT | CSVEGRDKASGLTEAFF
. | 13 | . | TRBJ1-5 | TRBV20-1 | TGCAGTTACGGGCCGAATAGCAATCAGCCCCAGCATTTT | CSYGPNSNQPQHF
. | 15 | . | TRBJ2-5 | TRBV29-1 | TGCAGCGTTGAAGAGAATATCAGGGGGGAGGAGACCCAGTACTTC | CSVEENIRGEETQYF
TRBD1 | 16 | . | TRBJ1-1 | TRBV5-6 | TGTGCCAGCAGCTTGGAACAGGGGGCGAGAAACACTGAAGCTTTCTTT | CASSLEQGARNTEAFF
. | 13 | . | TRBJ2-3 | TRBV29-1 | TGCAGCGCTGGGGGGGCCGACACAGATACGCAGTATTTT | CSAGGADTDTQYF
. | 15 | few | TRBJ2-7 | TRBV5-1 | TGCGCCAGCAGCCCCCTAAAGGGAGGAGGGTACGAGCAGTACTTC | CASSPLKGGGYEQYF
TRBD1 | 13 | many | TRBJ1-4 | TRBV2 | TGTGCCAGGGGGGACAGGGTGAATGAAAAACTGTTTTTT | CARGDRVNEKLFF
. | 14 | . | TRBJ2-5 | TRBV11-2 | TGTGCCAGCAGCTTTTATGGGGGACAAGAGACCCAGTACTTC | CASSFYGGQETQYF
TRBD1 | 15 | many | TRBJ2-2 | TRBV24-1 | TGTGCCACCAGTGATGCAGGGGGCAGCGCCGGGGAGCTGTTTTTT | CATSDAGGSAGELFF
. | 15 | . | TRBJ1-2 | TRBV7-9 | TGTGCCAGCAGCACCAAGGGACGGGGACATTATGGCTACACCTTC | CASSTKGRGHYGYTF
TRBD2 | 17 | many | TRBJ2-7 | TRBV12-3/TRBV12-4 | TGTGCCAGCAGCAGGAGGCTAGCGGGGAGTTTGAGAAACGAGCAGTACTTC | CASSRRLAGSLRNEQYF
TRBD1 | 15 | many | TRBJ1-3 | TRBV11-2 | TGTGCCAGCAGGACAGGGAACCTTCTTGGAAACACCATATATTTT | CASRTGNLLGNTIYF
TRBD1 | 15 | . | TRBJ2-7 | TRBV9 | TGTGCCAGCACCTTCCGGGACAGGCCGGGGTACGAGCAGTACTTC | CASTFRDRPGYEQYF
. | 13 | . | TRBJ1-2 | TRBV9 | TGTGCCAGCAGCGTAGGCGGGGGTTATGGCTACACCTTC | CASSVGGGYGYTF
TRBD2 | 14 | few | TRBJ2-3 | TRBV29-1 | TGCAGCATAACTCCGGGACTAGGTATAGATACGCAGTATTTT | CSITPGLGIDTQYF
TRBD1 | 18 | many | TRBJ1-1 | TRBV5-1 | TGCGCCAGCAGCTTGCGGACGGACAGGTATTCGGTGGACACTGAAGCTTTCTTT | CASSLRTDRYSVDTEAFF
TRBD2 | 12 | . | TRBJ2-7 | TRBV20-1 | TGCAGTGCTGGTGGACTAGCGGGGGAGCAGTACTTC | CSAGGLAGEQYF
. | 13 | many | TRBJ1-2 | TRBV7-9 | TGTGCCAGCAGCTTTAATCAGGGACATGGCTACACCTTC | CASSFNQGHGYTF
TRBD1 | 16 | many | TRBJ2-7 | TRBV29-1 | TGCAGCGTTGAACACCCCTCGACAGGGGCCTTCTACGAGCAGTACTTC | CSVEHPSTGAFYEQYF
TRBD1 | 18 | many | TRBJ2-6 | TRBV5-1 | TGCGCCAGCAGCGACGACAGGGGGCTAGGCTCTGGGGCCAACGTCCTGACTTTC | CASSDDRGLGSGANVLTF
TRBD2 | 15 | . | TRBJ2-7 | TRBV7-8 | TGTGCCAGCAGCCATGTAGCGGGGAGAACCTACGAGCAGTACTTC | CASSHVAGRTYEQYF
TRBD2 | 16 | . | TRBJ2-7 | TRBV6-5 | TGTGCCAGCAGTTCCAGACTAGCGGGGGCCGCCCGCGAGCAGTACTTC | CASSSRLAGAAREQYF
TRBD1 | 14 | many | TRBJ1-2 | TRBV24-1 | TGTGCCACCAGTGAGTGGGACAGAAACTATGGCTACACCTTC | CATSEWDRNYGYTF
. | 15 | many | TRBJ1-4 | TRBV7-9 | TGTGCCAGCAGCCCGGACCGAGGACCCAATGAAAAACTGTTTTTT | CASSPDRGPNEKLFF
TRBD1 | 15 | . | TRBJ1-2 | TRBV28 | TGTGCCAGCAGTGAAAACAGGGGGCTGAGGTATGGCTACACCTTC | CASSENRGLRYGYTF
. | 13 | many | TRBJ1-1 | TRBV29-1 | TGCAGCGCTGGCAGGGGCGGGGACACTGAAGCTTTCTTT | CSAGRGGDTEAFF
. | 16 | few | TRBJ2-2 | TRBV20-1 | TGCAGTGCTAGAGATCCCCAGACAGTTTCCACCGGGGAGCTGTTTTTT | CSARDPQTVSTGELFF
. | 14 | many | TRBJ1-2 | TRBV19 | TGTGCCAGTATCCCGGCAGGGAAGGACTATGGCTACACCTTC | CASIPAGKDYGYTF
. | 16 | many | TRBJ1-3 | TRBV7-6 | TGTGCCAGCAGCTTAAGCAGGGCAAGCTCTGGAAACACCATATATTTT | CASSLSRASSGNTIYF
. | 15 | many | TRBJ1-4 | TRBV10-2 | TGCGCCAGCAGTGAGCGGCCAATGGAAGGTGAAAAACTGTTTTTT | CASSERPMEGEKLFF
TRBD1 | 13 | few | TRBJ2-7 | TRBV2 | TGTGCCAGTACCGGGACAGATTCCTACGAGCAGTACTTC | CASTGTDSYEQYF
. | 16 | many | TRBJ1-2 | TRBV20-1 | TGCAGTGCTAGAGAGACAACAGGGAGGTACGGCTATGGCTACACCTTC | CSARETTGRYGYGYTF